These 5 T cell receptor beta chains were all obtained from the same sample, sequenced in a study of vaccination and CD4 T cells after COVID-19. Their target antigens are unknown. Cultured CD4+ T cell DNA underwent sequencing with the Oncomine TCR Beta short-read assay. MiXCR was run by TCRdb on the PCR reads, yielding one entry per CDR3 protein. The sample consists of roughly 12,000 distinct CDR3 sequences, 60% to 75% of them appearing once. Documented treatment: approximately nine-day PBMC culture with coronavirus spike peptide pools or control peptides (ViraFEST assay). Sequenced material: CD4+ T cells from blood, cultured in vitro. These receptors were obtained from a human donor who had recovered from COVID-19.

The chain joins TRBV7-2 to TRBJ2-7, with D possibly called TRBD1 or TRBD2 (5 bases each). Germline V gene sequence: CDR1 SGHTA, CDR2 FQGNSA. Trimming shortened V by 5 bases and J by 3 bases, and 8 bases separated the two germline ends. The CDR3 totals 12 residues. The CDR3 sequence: CASSRGDYEQYF. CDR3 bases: TGTGCCAGCAGCAGAGGGGACTACGAGCAGTACTTC.

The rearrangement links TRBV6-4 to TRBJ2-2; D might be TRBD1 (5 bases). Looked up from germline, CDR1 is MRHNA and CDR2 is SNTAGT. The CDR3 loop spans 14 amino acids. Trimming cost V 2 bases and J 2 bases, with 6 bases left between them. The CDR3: CASSDGQNTGELFF. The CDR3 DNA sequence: TGTGCCAGCAGTGACGGACAAAACACCGGGGAGCTGTTTTTT.

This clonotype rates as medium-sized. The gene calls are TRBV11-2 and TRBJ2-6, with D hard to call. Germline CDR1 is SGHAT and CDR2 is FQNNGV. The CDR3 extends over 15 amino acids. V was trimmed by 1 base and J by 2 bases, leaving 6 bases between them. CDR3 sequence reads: CASSLGEAGANVLTF. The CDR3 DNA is TGTGCCAGCAGCTTAGGGGAAGCTGGGGCCAACGTCCTGACTTTC.

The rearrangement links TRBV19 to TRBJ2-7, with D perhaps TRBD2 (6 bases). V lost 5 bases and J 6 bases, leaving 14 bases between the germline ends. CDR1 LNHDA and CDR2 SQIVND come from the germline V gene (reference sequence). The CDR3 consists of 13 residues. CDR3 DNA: TGTGCCAGTAGTGTTAGCCGGAGGGGCGAGCAGTACTTC. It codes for CASSVSRRGEQYF.

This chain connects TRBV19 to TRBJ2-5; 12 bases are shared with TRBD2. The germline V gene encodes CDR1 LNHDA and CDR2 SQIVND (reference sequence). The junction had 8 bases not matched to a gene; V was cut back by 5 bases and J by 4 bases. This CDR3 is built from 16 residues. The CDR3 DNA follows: TGTGCCAGTAGTCTTAGGACTAGCGGGATCCCAGAGACCCAGTACTTC. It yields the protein CASSLRTSGIPETQYF.